The T cell receptor (beta chain) described here comes from a study of post-analysis software for immune sequencing data. Overall study findings and caveats: Multiple sclerosis patients showed significantly lower normalized Chao1 diversity than controls did. The five TRBV segments detected at higher frequency in patients than in controls included TRBV5-6, TRBV5-1 and TRBV20-1. By F measure, strong co-clustering occurred among samples prepared in the same batch.

Germline V lookup: CDR1 DFQATT, CDR2 SNEGSKA (reference sequence). CDR3 length equals 11 residues. The V and J ends lost 2 bases and 8 bases respectively, with 7 bases between them. Turning to this clonotype: The antigen is unknown.

TCR beta cDNA libraries had unique molecular identifiers. TCRdb used MiXCR to reprocess the PCR reads, holding one entry per CDR3 protein. This table holds more than 500,000 distinct CDR3 sequences, under 40% found once. This TCR derives from a girl aged 2-17 years with multiple sclerosis. The rearrangement joins TRBV20-1 to TRBJ2-1; possibly TRBD2 for D (5 bases). The sample taken for sequencing was blood. CDR3 residues: CSARNGDEQFF. As DNA, the CDR3 is TGCAGTGCTAGAAACGGGGATGAGCAGTTCTTC.